This T cell receptor (beta chain) was captured in a study of blood T cell repertoires in COVID-19. Study in general: Sites in the United States, Italy and Spain provided acute and convalescent COVID-19 samples. The cDNA or gDNA used as material had been derived from T cells, B-cell-depleted T cells, or PBMCs.

There are 15 residues in the CDR3. The trim removed 4 bases at V and 8 bases at J, leaving 9 bases unmatched. The germline gives CDR1 SEHNR, CDR2 FQNEAQ (reference sequence). Data came from immunoSEQ multiplex PCR; TCRdb stores just in-frame clones and leaves some out. The sample records about 94,000 clones, roughly 80% being singletons. This receptor was taken from a human donor in a cohort sampled during active COVID-19. The J gene is TRBJ1-4, the V gene TRBV7-9, with TRBD1 matching over 8 bases. The specimen was peripheral blood. The CDR3 reads CASSSSDRGIEKLFF. The DNA for the CDR3 is TGTGCCAGCAGCTCCTCTGACAGGGGAATCGAAAAACTGTTTTTT.